Below are 17 T cell receptor beta chains sequenced from a single sample in a study of regulatory T cells in long-lasting Graves disease. Time point denoted: persistent/refractory GD, antithyroid drugs over 5 years with positive TRAb. Extracted PBMC RNA gave rise to the TCR library. Library construction for TCR beta used iRepertoire HTBI primers and Arm-PCR of CDR3 regions. A single record per CDR3 protein comes from TCRdb applying MiXCR to the multiplex PCR reads. The table has 450,000 or so distinct CDR3 sequences, approximately 22% seen once. The sequencing used peripheral blood mononuclear cells (PBMCs), collected when the disease was refractory, from a patient treated with antithyroid drugs. Receptor source: a female donor with Graves disease.

This clonotype was observed a handful of times. The gene calls are TRBV19 and TRBJ1-2; possibly TRBD1 for D (5 bases). The germline CDR1 and CDR2 sequences are LNHDA and SQIVND (reference sequence). The CDR3 has 16 residues. With 7 bases removed from V and 4 bases from J, the gap between germline ends came to 22 bases. The CDR3 coding sequence is TGTGCCAGTACTCCTCGAGACAGCTACATTTCCTATGGCTACACCTTC. It translates to CASTPRDSYISYGYTF.

This clonotype was detected many times. V gene TRBV7-8 combines with J gene TRBJ2-5, with D unclear. Germline CDR1 reads SGHVS; CDR2 reads FQNEAQ. V lost 2 bases to trimming and J lost 0 bases, with 7 bases between them. CDR3 length: 14 residues. CDR3 sequence reads: CASSLKPHQETQYF. The CDR3 nucleotides read TGTGCCAGCAGCTTAAAGCCCCACCAAGAGACCCAGTACTTC.

The chain links TRBV7-8 to TRBJ2-2, with TRBD1 matching over 10 bases. V shed 8 bases and J 3 bases; nucleotides not matched to a gene: 6. Germline lookup yields CDR1 SGHVS and CDR2 FQNEAQ. The CDR3 has 15 residues. The CDR3 DNA follows: TGTGCCAGCCTCCTCGGGACAGGGGACACCGGGGAGCTGTTTTTT. As protein: CASLLGTGDTGELFF.

This clonotype was detected only a few times. The chain combines TRBV3-1 with TRBJ2-2; TRBD1 is a possible D gene (6 bases). CDR1 and CDR2 (germline): LGHDT, YNNKEL (reference sequence). The CDR3 is 15 amino acids. Trimming stripped 4 bases from V and 7 bases from J, with 16 bases between. The CDR3 sequence is CASSLEGRGGGELFF. The CDR3 DNA reads TGTGCCAGCAGCCTCGAAGGCAGGGGCGGCGGGGAGCTGTTTTTT. Based on the CDR3 plus reference TRBV3-1 and TRBJ2-2, the full variable domain is DTAVSQTPKYLVTQMGNDKSIKCEQNLGHDTMYWYKQDSKKFLKIMFSYNNKELIINETVPNRFSPKSPDKAHLNLHINSLELGDSAVYFCASSLEGRGGGELFFGEGSRLTVL.

This clonotype was recorded many times. The chain couples TRBV6-1 to TRBJ2-4; TRBD1 might be the D (6 bases). Germline CDR1 is MNHNS and CDR2 is SASEGT. CDR3 size: 14 residues. V was cut by 6 bases and J by 3 bases, with 12 bases left in between. This CDR3 reads CASRTTGHKNIQYF. In nucleotides, the CDR3 is TGTGCCAGCAGAACTACAGGGCACAAAAACATTCAGTACTTC.

This clonotype came up many times. The chain joins TRBV6-1 to TRBJ1-1; D not resolved. Trimming took 5 bases from V and 1 from J, leaving 8 bases between them. The V gene's germline CDR1 is MNHNS and CDR2 SASEGT. This CDR3 contains 13 residues. The CDR3 DNA reads as TGTGCCAGCAGTCCCGACGGGAACACTGAAGCTTTCTTT. It codes for CASSPDGNTEAFF.

Ten or more counts support this clonotype. The chain recombines TRBV24-1 with TRBJ2-1, with no clear D. With 6 bases removed from V and 7 bases from J, the gap between germline ends came to 6 bases. This CDR3 contains 11 residues. Germline V gene data show CDR1 as KGHDR and CDR2 as SFDVKD. The CDR3 DNA reads TGTGCCACCAGTTTCCAAAATGAGCAGTTCTTC. Amino acid sequence: CATSFQNEQFF.

This rearrangement joins TRBV28 to TRBJ2-1; 10 bases are a match to TRBD1. Trimming took 5 bases from V and 7 from J; bases not matched to a gene: 14. Germline-derived CDR1 and CDR2 are MDHEN and SYDVKM. The CDR3 loop spans 17 amino acids. The CDR3 coding sequence is TGTGCCAGCAGTCCGCCCAGAGTGGGACAGGGGAGGAATGAGCAGTTCTTC. It translates to CASSPPRVGQGRNEQFF.

Notes on this clonotype: A much larger clone lies one base from this, so it may be a read error. This sequence joins TRBV12-3 or TRBV12-4 and TRBJ1-6; TRBD1 might be the D (6 bases). The V gene lost 8 bases and the J gene lost 5 bases, with 13 bases spanning the gap. The CDR3 is made up of 14 amino acids. Here the CDR3 reads CASHQQGHNSPLHF. CDR3 sequence (DNA): TGTGCCAGCCACCAACAGGGCCATAATTCACCCCTCCACTTT.

This sequence joins TRBV28 and TRBJ2-1, with TRBD1 matching 8 bases. This CDR3 has 15 amino acids. The germline gives CDR1 MDHEN, CDR2 SYDVKM. With 5 bases clipped from V and 0 bases from J, the junction kept 3 bases outside the gene matches. The CDR3 reads CASSADRASYNEQFF. CDR3 in DNA: TGTGCCAGCAGTGCGGACAGGGCCTCCTACAATGAGCAGTTCTTC.

The chain carries TRBV7-3 and TRBJ1-3; the D gene is possibly TRBD1 (5 bases). This CDR3 spans 18 amino acids. The V gene's germline CDR1 is SGHTA and CDR2 FQGTGA. V gave up 2 bases and J gave up 0 bases, with 17 bases separating them. The DNA for the CDR3 is TGTGCCAGCAGCTTAGACGGGGCACCGATCGGCTCTGGAAACACCATATATTTT. Its protein product is CASSLDGAPIGSGNTIYF.

There are a few counts of this clonotype. Here the CDR3 reads CASRQTGAGGYTF. CDR3 coding DNA: TGTGCCAGCAGACAGACAGGGGCGGGGGGCTACACCTTC. The chain combines TRBV7-2 with TRBJ1-2; TRBD1 matches 8 bases. Germline values: CDR1 SGHTA, CDR2 FQGNSA. The CDR3 is made up of 13 amino acids. J gave up 8 bases and V 6 bases, and 8 bases lay outside the gene matches.

This clonotype appeared a few times. J is TRBJ1-2 and V is TRBV7-2; D gene ambiguous. Germline V gene sequence: CDR1 SGHTA, CDR2 FQGNSA. The germline V and J ends were trimmed by 5 bases and 7 bases, with 8 bases remaining between them. This CDR3 is built from 11 residues. CDR3 DNA: TGTGCCAGCAGCCGGACCGGTGGCTACACCTTC. Translating gives CASSRTGGYTF.

The chain combines TRBV7-6 with TRBJ2-5; D not resolved. V gave up 2 bases and J gave up 3 bases, with 10 bases separating them. CDR3 length equals 14 residues. Germline values: CDR1 SGHVS, CDR2 FNYEAQ. CDR3 sequence: CASSLSLGEETQYF. CDR3 DNA: TGTGCCAGCAGCTTATCGCTAGGAGAAGAGACCCAGTACTTC.

The gene calls are TRBV7-2 and TRBJ2-3, with no clear D. The CDR3 is 13 residues long. The germline CDR1 and CDR2 sequences are SGHTA and FQGNSA. Trimming removed 5 bases at V and 5 bases at J, with 11 bases between. CDR3 sequence: CASSPQAVDTQYF. CDR3 coding DNA: TGTGCCAGCAGCCCCCAGGCAGTAGATACGCAGTATTTT.

This clonotype was observed at least ten times. The chain employs TRBV7-3 and TRBJ2-5, with D perhaps given as TRBD1 or TRBD2 (7 bases each). V lost 6 bases, J lost 0 bases, and 14 bases lay in between. Germline CDR1 and CDR2: SGHTA and FQGTGA. The CDR3 contains 15 residues. The CDR3 DNA reads as TGTGCCAGCAGTCGAGCGGGACAGCACCAAGAGACCCAGTACTTC. Amino acid sequence: CASSRAGQHQETQYF.

This clonotype was found a few times. The J gene is TRBJ2-5, the V gene TRBV11-3; 7 nucleotides line up with TRBD1. The CDR3 runs 19 residues. The J segment lost 2 bases and the V segment lost 4 bases, leaving 19 bases of the junction unmatched. From germline, CDR1 is SGHNT and CDR2 YENEEA. The CDR3 is CASSSTLIFSGTAQETQYF. CDR3 DNA sequence: TGTGCCAGCAGCTCGACGCTAATTTTTTCCGGGACAGCGCAAGAGACCCAGTACTTC.